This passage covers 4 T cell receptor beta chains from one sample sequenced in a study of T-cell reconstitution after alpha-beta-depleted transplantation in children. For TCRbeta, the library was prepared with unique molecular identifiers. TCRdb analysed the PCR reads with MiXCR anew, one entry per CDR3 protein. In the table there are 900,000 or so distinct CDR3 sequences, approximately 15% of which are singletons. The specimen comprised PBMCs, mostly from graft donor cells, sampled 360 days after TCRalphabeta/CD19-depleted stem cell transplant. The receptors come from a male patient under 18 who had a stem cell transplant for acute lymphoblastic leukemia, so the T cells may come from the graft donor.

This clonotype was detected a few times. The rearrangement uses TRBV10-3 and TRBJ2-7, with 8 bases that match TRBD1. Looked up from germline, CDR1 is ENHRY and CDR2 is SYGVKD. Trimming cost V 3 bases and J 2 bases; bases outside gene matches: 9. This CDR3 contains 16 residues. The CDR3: CAISEPGRGQPYEQYF. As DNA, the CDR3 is TGTGCCATCAGTGAACCGGGCAGGGGGCAACCCTACGAGCAGTACTTC.

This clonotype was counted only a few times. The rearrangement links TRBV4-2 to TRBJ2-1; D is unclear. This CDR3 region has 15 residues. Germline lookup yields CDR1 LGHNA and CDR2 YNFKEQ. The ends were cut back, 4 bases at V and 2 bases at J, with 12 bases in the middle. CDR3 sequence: CASSRVPNAYNEQFF. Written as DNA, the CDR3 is TGTGCCAGCAGCCGAGTCCCGAACGCCTACAATGAGCAGTTCTTC.

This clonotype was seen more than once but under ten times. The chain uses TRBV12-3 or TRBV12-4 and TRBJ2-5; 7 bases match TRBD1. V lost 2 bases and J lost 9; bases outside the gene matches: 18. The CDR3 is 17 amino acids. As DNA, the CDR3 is TGTGCCAGCAGTTTAAGGGGCGGACAGGCCCTTTCGGGGCCCCAGTACTTC. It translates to CASSLRGGQALSGPQYF.

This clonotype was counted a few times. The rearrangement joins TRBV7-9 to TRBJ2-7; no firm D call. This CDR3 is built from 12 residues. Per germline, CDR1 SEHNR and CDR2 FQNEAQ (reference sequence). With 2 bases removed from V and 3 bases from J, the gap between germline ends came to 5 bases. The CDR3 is CASSLTHYEQYF. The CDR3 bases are TGTGCCAGCAGCTTAACCCACTACGAGCAGTACTTC.